This T cell receptor (beta chain) was identified in a study of blood T cell repertoires in COVID-19. Study in general: In each case, the material was cDNA or gDNA derived from T cells, B-cell-depleted T cells, or PBMCs.

CDR1 is SGHTA and CDR2 is FQGNSA in the germline V gene. V lost 2 bases to trimming and J lost 7 bases; unmatched junction nucleotides: 17. The CDR3 runs to 18 residues. This clone was observed once. Clones were sequenced by immunoSEQ multiplex PCR, and TCRdb holds only the in-frame ones, with some missing. The repertoire holds under 350,000 clones, with about nine tenths as singletons. V usage is TRBV7-2 and J usage is TRBJ1-5; 7 bases match TRBD1. Sequencing was performed on PBMCs or T cells enriched from blood (not recorded which). This clonotype was sampled from a woman aged 40 to 50 who had recovered from COVID-19. The CDR3 DNA follows: TGTGCCAGCAGCTTAACTATTAGCGGACAGGCAGGATGGCAGCCCCAGCATTTT. As protein: CASSLTISGQAGWQPQHF.